The rows below give T cell receptor beta chains drawn from one sample of a study of shared clonotypes between healthy human individuals. The repertoire was sequenced with immunoSEQ multiplex PCR; TCRdb's copy has only in-frame clones and lacks some. The sample has some 2,000,000 clones, around 95% seen once. The source material was naive CD4+ T cells sorted from blood. All receptors come from a man aged 18 to 30 in good health. Both conserved end residues are part of each CDR3. The D gene is left open where the match is weak. Size is omitted from some rows. Given values are once, few, many or a class for expanded clones.

clone_size | j_call | d_call | cdr3_length | v_call | cdr3_nt | cdr3_aa
NA | TRBJ2-7 | TRBD1 | 17 | TRBV4-1 | TGCGCCAGCAGCCCCCCCACACCCGGGACAGGGCCCTACGAGCAGTACTTC | CASSPPTPGTGPYEQYF
NA | TRBJ2-3 | TRBD2 | 17 | TRBV11-1 | TGTGCCAGCAGCTTAGTGGGGGCGGGGGGGCCCACAGATACGCAGTATTTT | CASSLVGAGGPTDTQYF
NA | TRBJ2-1 | NA | 14 | TRBV11-2 | TGTGCCAGCAGCTCCGTCGGCATGTACAATGAGCAGTTCTTC | CASSSVGMYNEQFF
NA | TRBJ2-5 | NA | 14 | TRBV13 | TGTGCCAGCAGTCCCTCACGGGGGGCAGAGACCCAGTACTTC | CASSPSRGAETQYF
NA | TRBJ1-6 | NA | 17 | TRBV27 | TGTGCCAGCAGTTCCAGGGTGGGGTGGACCTATAATTCACCCCTCCACTTT | CASSSRVGWTYNSPLHF
NA | TRBJ2-7 | NA | 15 | TRBV4-3 | TGCGCCAGCAGCCAAGCCCCGGGCCCCACCTACGAGCAGTACTTC | CASSQAPGPTYEQYF
NA | TRBJ2-2 | NA | 15 | TRBV10-3 | TGTGCCGTCTCCTGGGGTAGCGGGAACACCGGGGAGCTGTTTTTT | CAVSWGSGNTGELFF
NA | TRBJ2-7 | NA | 15 | TRBV19 | TGTGCCAGTAGTCCCGATATGGGCATTCCCCGCGAGCAGTACTTC | CASSPDMGIPREQYF
NA | TRBJ1-1 | NA | 12 | TRBV28 | TGTGCCAGCAGTTTACAAGACACTGAAGCTTTCTTT | CASSLQDTEAFF
NA | TRBJ1-6 | TRBD1 | 14 | TRBV2 | TGTGCCAGCGTTCTTAACAGGGGAGGTTCACCCCTCCACTTT | CASVLNRGGSPLHF
NA | TRBJ1-1 | TRBD1 | 14 | TRBV4-3 | TGCGCCAGCAGCCAGACAGGGCAAAGCACTGAAGCTTTCTTT | CASSQTGQSTEAFF
NA | TRBJ1-4 | NA | 12 | TRBV5-1 | TGCGCCAGCAGAGCAGACAGTGAAAAACTGTTTTTT | CASRADSEKLFF
NA | TRBJ1-6 | TRBD1 | 14 | TRBV11-2 | TGTGCCAGCAGTGACCAGGGGGCGGGTTCACCCCTCCACTTT | CASSDQGAGSPLHF
NA | TRBJ2-7 | TRBD1 | 14 | TRBV6-1 | TGTGCCAGCTACCACCGGGACAGAACCTACGAGCAGTACTTC | CASYHRDRTYEQYF
NA | TRBJ2-7 | NA | 17 | TRBV21-1 | TGTGCCAGCAGCAAACCTTGTCGACCCAGGGGCTCCTACGAGCAGTACTTC | CASSKPCRPRGSYEQYF
NA | TRBJ2-3 | NA | 15 | TRBV11-2 | TGTGCCAGCAGCTTAGCGGGAGTCGCGGCAGATACGCAGTATTTT | CASSLAGVAADTQYF
once | TRBJ2-5 | TRBD1 | 16 | TRBV6-5 | TGTGCCAGCAGTTACCGAAGGGGGCGCAGGGTAGAGACCCAGTACTTC | CASSYRRGRRVETQYF
NA | TRBJ1-6 | NA | 14 | TRBV6-5 | TGTGCCAGCAGTTACACGGGCCCAAATTCACCCCTCCACTTT | CASSYTGPNSPLHF
NA | TRBJ2-1 | NA | 13 | TRBV11-2 | TGTGCCAGCAGCTACAGGGAGATCGGGGAGCAGTTCTTC | CASSYREIGEQFF
NA | TRBJ2-7 | TRBD2 | 15 | TRBV5-3 | TGTGCCAGAAGCTTAAGCGGGAGGGCCAAGGCACTAGTGTACTTC | CARSLSGRAKALVYF
NA | TRBJ2-5 | TRBD1 | 15 | TRBV6-4 | TGTGCCAGCAGTCCTTTTCCGGGACAGGGAAAGACCCAGTACTTC | CASSPFPGQGKTQYF
few | TRBJ1-2 | TRBD1 | 13 | TRBV18 | TGTGCCAGCTCACCAGACAGGGAGGTTGGCTACACCTTC | CASSPDREVGYTF
NA | TRBJ2-5 | TRBD2 | 14 | TRBV6-5 | TGTGCCAGCACCGCGGGGGTAAGCCAAGAGACCCAGTACTTC | CASTAGVSQETQYF
NA | TRBJ2-7 | NA | 17 | TRBV7-9 | TGTGCCAGCAGCTTGGACAGGGAGCCTAGCGGTCCCTACGAGCAGTACTTC | CASSLDREPSGPYEQYF
NA | TRBJ1-2 | TRBD1 | 15 | TRBV7-2 | TGTGCCAGCAGCGCCCCAGACAGGGGGCTCTATGGCTACACCTTC | CASSAPDRGLYGYTF